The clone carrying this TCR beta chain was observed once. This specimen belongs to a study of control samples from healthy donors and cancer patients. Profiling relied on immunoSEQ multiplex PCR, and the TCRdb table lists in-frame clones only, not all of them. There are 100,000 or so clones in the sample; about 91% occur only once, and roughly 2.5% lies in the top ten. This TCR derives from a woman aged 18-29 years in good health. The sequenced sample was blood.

For the CDR3, the DNA is TGCGCCAGCAGCCAAAAAGGGGGACTTTCGGCAGATACGCAGTATTTT. Protein: CASSQKGGLSADTQYF. The rearrangement links TRBV4-1 to TRBJ2-3; D is tentatively TRBD1 or TRBD2 (6 bases each). Germline lookup yields CDR1 MGHRA and CDR2 YSYEKL. CDR3 length: 16 amino acids. Trimming left V 2 bases short and J 4 bases short, with 16 bases between.